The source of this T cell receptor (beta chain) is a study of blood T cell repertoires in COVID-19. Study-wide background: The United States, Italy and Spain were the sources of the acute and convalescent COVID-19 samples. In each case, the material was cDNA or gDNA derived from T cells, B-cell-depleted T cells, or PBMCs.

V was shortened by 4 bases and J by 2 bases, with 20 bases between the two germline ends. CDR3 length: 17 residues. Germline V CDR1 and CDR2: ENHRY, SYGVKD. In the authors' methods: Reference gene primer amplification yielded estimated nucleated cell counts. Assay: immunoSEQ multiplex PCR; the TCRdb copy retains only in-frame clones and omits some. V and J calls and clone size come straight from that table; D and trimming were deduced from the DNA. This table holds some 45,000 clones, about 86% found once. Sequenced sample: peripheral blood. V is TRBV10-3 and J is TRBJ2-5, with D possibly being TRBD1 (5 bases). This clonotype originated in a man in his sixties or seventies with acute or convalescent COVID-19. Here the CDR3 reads CAISGAGKSTHQETQYF. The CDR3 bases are TGTGCCATCAGTGGGGCAGGGAAATCTACTCATCAAGAGACCCAGTACTTC.